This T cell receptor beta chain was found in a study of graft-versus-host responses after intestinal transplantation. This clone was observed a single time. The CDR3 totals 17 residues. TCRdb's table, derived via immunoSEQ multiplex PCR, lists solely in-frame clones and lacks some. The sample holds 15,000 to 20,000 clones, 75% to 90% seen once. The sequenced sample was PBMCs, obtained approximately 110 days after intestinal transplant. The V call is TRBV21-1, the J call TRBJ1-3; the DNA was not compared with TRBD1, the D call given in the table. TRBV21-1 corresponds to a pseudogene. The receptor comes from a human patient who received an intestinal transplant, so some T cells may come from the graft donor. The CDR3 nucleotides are TGTGCCAGCAGCTCCCTCCCAACAGAGCTCTCTGGAAACACCATATATTTT. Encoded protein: CASSSLPTELSGNTIYF.